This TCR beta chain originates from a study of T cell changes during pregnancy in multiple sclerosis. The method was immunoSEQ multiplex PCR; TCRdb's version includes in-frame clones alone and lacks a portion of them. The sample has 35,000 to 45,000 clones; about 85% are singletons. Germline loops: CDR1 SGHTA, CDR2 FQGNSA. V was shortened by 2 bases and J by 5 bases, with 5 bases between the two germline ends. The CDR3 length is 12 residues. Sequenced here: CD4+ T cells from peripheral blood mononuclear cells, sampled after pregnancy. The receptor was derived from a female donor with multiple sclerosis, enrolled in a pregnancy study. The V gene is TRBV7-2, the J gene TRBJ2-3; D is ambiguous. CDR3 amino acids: CASSLFKDTQYF. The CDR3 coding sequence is TGTGCCAGCAGCTTATTTAAAGATACGCAGTATTTT.